The 5 T cell receptor beta chains presented below share a single source sample, sequenced in a study of T cell repertoires in cytomegalovirus infection. TCRdb recomputed calls from the reads with MiXCR, one row per CDR3 protein. The sample lists about 740,000 distinct CDR3 sequences; about a third were seen once. Sequenced input: PBMCs. Every receptor here comes from a human donor in good health (CMV status not recorded). Some clones in this sample may be carry-over from other donors' samples.

Regarding this clonotype: The conserved phenylalanine or tryptophan is not found at the CDR3 terminus, so this likely reflects a read error. The CDR3, as DNA: TGTGCCAGCAGTTTATCCCGGCCCGGGCCCTACGAGCAGTACTTA. Residues: CASSLSRPGPYEQYL. The genes are TRBV12-3 or TRBV12-4 and TRBJ2-7; D is unresolved. The CDR3 totals 15 residues. Trimming removed 2 bases from V and 2 bases from J, with 13 bases in between.

The chain employs TRBV20-1 and TRBJ1-2; maybe TRBD1 (5 bases). Per the germline V gene, CDR1 is DFQATT and CDR2 is SNEGSKA (reference sequence). This CDR3 contains 14 residues. V lost 0 bases and J lost 3, with 11 bases in between. As DNA, the CDR3 is TGCAGTGCTAGAGATAGAGGGGAGCACTATGGCTACACCTTC. Its translation is CSARDRGEHYGYTF.

This chain joins TRBV19 and TRBJ2-2; D gene ambiguous. Germline-derived CDR1 and CDR2 are LNHDA and SQIVND (reference sequence). The CDR3 spans 14 residues. Trimming stripped 9 bases from V and 4 bases from J, with 15 bases between. The CDR3 region has the DNA TGTGCCAGAATGACAACCCCGGGCACCGGGGAGCTGTTTTTT. Its translation is CARMTTPGTGELFF.

As to this clonotype: This CDR3 is missing its conserved last phenylalanine or tryptophan, likely due to a read error. The rearrangement joins TRBV7-2 to TRBJ2-7; 7 bases line up with TRBD1. The CDR3 is made up of 14 amino acids. V trimming: 5 bases; J trimming: 2 bases; junction bases outside the gene matches: 6. CDR1 and CDR2 (germline): SGHTA, FQGNSA. DNA of the CDR3: TGTGCCAGCAGCCGAGCGACAGGGACCTACGAGCAGTACTAC. It is translated as CASSRATGTYEQYY.

The table lists this clonotype with many counts. The chain links TRBV7-8 to TRBJ1-2; no firm D call. V was shortened by 2 bases and J by 2 bases, with 6 bases between the two germline ends. The CDR3 extends over 13 amino acids. Looked up from germline, CDR1 is SGHVS and CDR2 is FQNEAQ. The chain's CDR3 is CASSLQRNYGYTF. As DNA, the CDR3 is TGTGCCAGCAGCTTACAACGGAACTATGGCTACACCTTC.